This T cell receptor (beta chain) was obtained from a study of breast tumors, draining lymph nodes, adjacent tissues. Notes on the study in general: Tumor and nontumor repertoires were significantly more similar in luminal-like than in basal-like breast cancer. Data only fit, rather than demonstrated, lymph node origin of most tumor T cells. Tumor TCR diversity was below lymph nodes but above nontumor tissue.

At least ten counts were recorded for this clonotype. The antigen remains unidentified. The CDR3 length is 18 residues. Germline lookup yields CDR1 DFQATT and CDR2 SNEGSKA (reference sequence). V lost 0 bases, J lost 0 bases, and 18 bases lay in between. TCRdb reanalysed the multiplex PCR reads using MiXCR and keeps one entry per CDR3 protein. The table lists fewer than 30,000 distinct CDR3 sequences, 68% of them singletons, with about 22% in the top ten. The sequenced sample consisted of tumor-adjacent breast tissue. This TCR was recovered from a female donor with breast cancer. Some clones in this sample may be carry-over from other donors' samples. The chain combines TRBV20-1 with TRBJ2-1; D gene unclear. CDR3 in amino acids: CSARDLRTATSSYNEQFF. Written as DNA, the CDR3 is TGCAGTGCTAGAGACCTACGGACGGCAACCAGCTCCTACAATGAGCAGTTCTTC.